Sequencing of this T cell receptor (beta chain) was carried out in a study of radiation and T cells in renal cell carcinoma. General study findings and limits: Pretreatment tumor biopsies were lacking, so baseline clonotypes are unknown.

Time point given: blood 4 weeks post-SBRT, at nephrectomy. Stated treatment: 15 Gy SBRT to primary tumor, nephrectomy 4 weeks later. The CDR3 covers 14 residues. Trimming at V came to 7 bases and at J to 3 bases, leaving 6 bases not matched to a gene. CDR1 and CDR2 from the germline V gene are WSHSY and SAAADI. Notes on this clone: Its antigen is currently unknown.

Using immunoSEQ multiplex PCR, the repertoire was profiled, and TCRdb retains in-frame clones only, with some absent. Among some 44,000 clones listed, about 82% were seen once. This chain connects TRBV10-2 to TRBJ2-7; 10 bases line up with TRBD2. This sequence originates from a woman in her 70s with renal cell carcinoma. Sequencing was performed on blood, taken from a patient whose treatment included radiotherapy and nephrectomy. As DNA, the CDR3 is TGCGCCAGCAAAAGCGGGGGGGCCCTCTACGAGCAGTACTTC. Protein: CASKSGGALYEQYF.